The rows below give T cell receptor beta chains drawn from one sample of a study of OX40 agonist ivuxolimab in advanced cancers. Only in-frame clones appear in the TCRdb table, and some are missing; sequencing was by immunoSEQ multiplex PCR. Of fewer than 50,000 clones in the sample, 70% to 90% were seen once. The sample consisted of CD4+ or CD8+ T cells sorted from blood, taken in a trial of the OX40 agonist ivuxolimab. These TCRs come from an adult with an advanced solid tumor such as melanoma, head and neck, liver or kidney cancer. Each CDR3 is given with its conserved first and last residue. D genes are given only for firm matches. The listing skips clone size in some rows; elsewhere it reads once, few, many or a size class.

>TRBV4-1|.|TRBJ1-5|.
CASSQVGSGQPQHF
TGCGCCAGCAGCCAAGTGGGATCTGGGCAGCCCCAGCATTTT
>TRBV7-6|.|TRBJ2-7|.
CASSSTSYEQYF
TGTGCCAGCAGCTCCACATCCTACGAGCAGTACTTC
>TRBV2|.|TRBJ2-1|.
CATPGGAGSYNEQFF
TGTGCCACCCCTGGGGGGGCTGGGTCCTACAATGAGCAGTTCTTC
>TRBV18|.|TRBJ1-1|.
CASSPTSPGQGGSTEAFF
TGTGCCAGCTCACCTACTTCTCCGGGGCAGGGTGGAAGCACTGAAGCTTTCTTT
>TRBV6-1|.|TRBJ1-5|.
CASSEFEDAQPQHF
TGTGCCAGCAGTGAATTTGAGGACGCTCAGCCCCAGCATTTT
>TRBV5-4|.|TRBJ1-1|.
CASSLAGWDTEAFF
TGTGCCAGCAGCTTGGCCGGATGGGACACTGAAGCTTTCTTT
>TRBV11-2|.|TRBJ2-3|.
CASSLGLGLSDTQYF
TGTGCCAGCAGCTTAGGCCTGGGACTTTCAGATACGCAGTATTTT
>TRBV27|.|TRBJ2-5|.
CASSSLRPDGIQETQYF
TGTGCCAGCAGTTCCCTCCGACCTGACGGAATACAAGAGACCCAGTACTTC
>TRBV6-5|.|TRBJ2-7|.
CASSYFADEQYF
TGTGCCAGCAGTTACTTTGCAGACGAGCAGTACTTC
>TRBV7-3|.|TRBJ2-1|.
CASSLTGRNEQFF
TGTGCCAGCAGCTTAACGGGGAGGAATGAGCAGTTCTTC
>TRBV5-6|.|TRBJ2-7|TRBD2
CASSWRWGRGATYEQYF
TGTGCCAGCAGCTGGAGATGGGGGCGGGGGGCCACCTACGAGCAGTACTTC
>TRBV14|.|TRBJ2-7|.
CASSHWTLSYEQYF
TGTGCCAGCAGCCATTGGACACTCTCCTACGAGCAGTACTTC
>TRBV6-5|.|TRBJ2-3|TRBD2
CASSYAGTRGTDTQYF
TGTGCCAGCAGTTACGCCGGGACTAGAGGGACAGATACGCAGTATTTT
>TRBV7-9|.|TRBJ2-2|.
CASSSPRNTGELFF
TGTGCCAGCAGCTCCCCGAGGAACACCGGGGAGCTGTTTTTT
>TRBV9|.|TRBJ2-7|.
CASSSGTASYEQYF
TGTGCCAGCAGCTCCGGAACAGCCTCCTACGAGCAGTACTTC
>TRBV27|.|TRBJ2-7|.
CASSPYFWANDYEQYF
TGTGCCAGCAGTCCCTACTTTTGGGCTAACGACTACGAGCAGTACTTC
>TRBV28|.|TRBJ1-2|.
CASSTTGNYGYTF
TGTGCCAGCAGTACAACAGGGAACTATGGCTACACCTTC
>TRBV29-1|.|TRBJ1-2|TRBD1
CSVVIGQGSYGYTF
TGCAGCGTTGTAATTGGACAGGGGTCGTATGGCTACACCTTC
>TRBV6-5|.|TRBJ1-2|TRBD1
CASSTGQGGYGYTF
TGTGCCAGCAGTACGGGACAGGGCGGCTATGGCTACACCTTC
>TRBV4-3|.|TRBJ2-5|.
CASGTALQETQYF
TGCGCCAGCGGAACAGCATTGCAAGAGACCCAGTACTTC
>TRBV5-6|.|TRBJ1-5|.
CASSSSPGGEGQPQHF
TGTGCCAGCAGCTCATCTCCGGGGGGCGAAGGTCAGCCCCAGCATTTT
>TRBV5-4|.|TRBJ2-6|TRBD2
CASSGLAGASSPGANVLTF
TGTGCCAGCAGCGGACTAGCGGGGGCCTCCAGCCCTGGGGCCAACGTCCTGACTTTC
>TRBV7-9|.|TRBJ1-6|.
CASSFAESNSPLHF
TGTGCCAGCAGCTTTGCGGAGTCCAATTCACCCCTCCACTTT
>TRBV5-6|.|TRBJ2-6|.
CASSLQGSGANVLTF
TGTGCCAGCAGCTTACAGGGCTCTGGGGCCAACGTCCTGACTTTC
>TRBV9|once|TRBJ1-3|.
CASGSGSGNTIYF
TGTGCCAGCGGGTCGGGCTCTGGAAACACCATATATTTT
>TRBV9|.|TRBJ2-5|.
CASSDLQETQYF
TGTGCCAGCAGCGACCTCCAAGAGACCCAGTACTTC
>TRBV30|.|TRBJ2-5|.
CAWSVTRRKPYYQETQYF
TGTGCCTGGAGTGTAACTCGGCGTAAACCCTACTACCAAGAGACCCAGTACTTC
>TRBV5-4|.|TRBJ2-7|TRBD2
CASSTTSGGANEQYF
TGTGCCAGCAGCACGACTAGCGGGGGGGCCAACGAGCAGTACTTC
>TRBV7-6|.|TRBJ1-6|.
CASSLWPGGSPLHF
TGTGCCAGCAGCTTGTGGCCCGGAGGTTCACCCCTCCACTTT
>TRBV11-1|.|TRBJ2-6|.
CASSLWAAGANVLTF
TGTGCCAGCAGCTTATGGGCGGCTGGGGCCAACGTCCTGACTTTC
>TRBV11-2|.|TRBJ1-4|TRBD1
CASSGRTGEREKLFF
TGTGCCAGCAGCGGACGGACAGGGGAAAGGGAAAAACTGTTTTTT
>TRBV13|.|TRBJ2-7|.
CASGSPRHYEQYF
TGTGCCAGCGGGAGCCCCAGGCACTACGAGCAGTACTTC
>TRBV9|.|TRBJ2-5|.
CASSVEEGGRETQYF
TGTGCCAGCAGCGTAGAGGAAGGGGGGAGGGAGACCCAGTACTTC
>TRBV28|.|TRBJ2-3|.
CASTSRRGYTDTQYF
TGTGCCAGCACCTCCCGGCGGGGTTACACAGATACGCAGTATTTT
>TRBV5-4|once|TRBJ1-5|.
CASSPDRYNQPQHF
TGTGCCAGCAGCCCGGACAGATACAATCAGCCCCAGCATTTT
>TRBV5-1|.|TRBJ2-7|TRBD1
CASSFGQGAHEQYF
TGCGCCAGCAGCTTCGGACAGGGGGCGCACGAGCAGTACTTC
>TRBV13|.|TRBJ2-3|TRBD1
CASSSRDRGLLDTQYF
TGTGCCAGCAGCTCACGGGACAGGGGGTTGTTAGATACGCAGTATTTT
>TRBV5-1|.|TRBJ1-2|.
CASAARDPNRGYTF
TGCGCCAGCGCGGCCCGGGACCCCAATCGGGGCTACACCTTC
>TRBV4-1|.|TRBJ2-1|.
CASSQDPYGEQFF
TGCGCCAGCAGCCAAGATCCCTATGGAGAGCAGTTCTTC
>TRBV4-3|.|TRBJ2-2|TRBD2
CASSQDPAGASRTGELFF
TGCGCCAGCAGCCAAGATCCAGCGGGGGCTTCGAGGACCGGGGAGCTGTTTTTT
>TRBV4-3|.|TRBJ2-5|.
CASSQEAAETQYF
TGCGCCAGCAGCCAAGAGGCGGCCGAGACCCAGTACTTC
>TRBV29-1|.|TRBJ1-2|TRBD1
CSVEGGTDYGYTF
TGCAGCGTTGAAGGGGGGACAGATTATGGCTACACCTTC
>TRBV4-3|once|TRBJ2-7|.
CASSQEDEDSYEQYF
TGCGCCAGCAGCCAAGAAGACGAGGACTCCTACGAGCAGTACTTC